This TCR beta chain came from a study of shared clonotypes between healthy human individuals. Study outcomes and limitations: For naive CD4 cells, roughly 4.8% of clonotypes were shared across four donors.

How the authors handled the data: ImmunoSEQ sequences covered only the junction and lacked quality scores; filtering therefore differed. Repertoires were generated with immunoSEQ multiplex PCR, while TCRdb's copy carries only in-frame clones and drops some. V, J and clone size were drawn from that table, and D and trimming were deduced from the DNA. This sample has approximately 1.5 million clones, with just under 99% found just once. As regards this clone: The antigen remains undetermined.

Specimen: naive CD4+ T cells sorted from blood. As for subset: CD45RA+ positively selected. This clonotype was obtained from a man in his thirties or forties in good health.

Written as DNA, the CDR3 is TGCGCCAGCAGCCAGGGACTAGCGGACTCCTACGAGCAGTACTTC. As protein: CASSQGLADSYEQYF. The rearrangement links TRBV4-3 to TRBJ2-7, with TRBD2 matching over 11 bases. V trimming: 3 bases; J trimming: 0 bases; junction bases outside the gene matches: 1. This CDR3 is 15 amino acids long. Germline loops: CDR1 LGHNA, CDR2 YSLEER.